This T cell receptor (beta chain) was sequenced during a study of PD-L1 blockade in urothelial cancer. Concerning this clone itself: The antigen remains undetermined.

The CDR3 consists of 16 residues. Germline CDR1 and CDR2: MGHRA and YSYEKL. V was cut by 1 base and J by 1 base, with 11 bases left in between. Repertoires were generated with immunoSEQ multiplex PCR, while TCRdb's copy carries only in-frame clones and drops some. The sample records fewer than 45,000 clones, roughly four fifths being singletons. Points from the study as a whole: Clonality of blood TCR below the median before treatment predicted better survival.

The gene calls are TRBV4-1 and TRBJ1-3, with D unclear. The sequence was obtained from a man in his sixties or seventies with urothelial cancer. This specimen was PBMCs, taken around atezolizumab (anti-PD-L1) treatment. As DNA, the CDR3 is TGCGCCAGCAGCCAAGGACCGACTCTATCTGGAAACACCATATATTTT. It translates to CASSQGPTLSGNTIYF.